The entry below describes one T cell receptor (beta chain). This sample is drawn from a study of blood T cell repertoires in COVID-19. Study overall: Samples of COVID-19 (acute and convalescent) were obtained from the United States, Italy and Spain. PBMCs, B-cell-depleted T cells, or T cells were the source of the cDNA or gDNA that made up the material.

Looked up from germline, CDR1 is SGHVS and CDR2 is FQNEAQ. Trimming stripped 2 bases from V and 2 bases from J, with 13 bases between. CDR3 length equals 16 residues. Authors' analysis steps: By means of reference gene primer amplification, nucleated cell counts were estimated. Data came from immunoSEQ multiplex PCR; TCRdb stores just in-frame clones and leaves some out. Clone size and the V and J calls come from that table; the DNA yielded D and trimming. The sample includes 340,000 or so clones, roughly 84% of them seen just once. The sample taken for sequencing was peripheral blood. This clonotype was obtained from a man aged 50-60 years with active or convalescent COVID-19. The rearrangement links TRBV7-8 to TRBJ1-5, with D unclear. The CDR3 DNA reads TGTGCCAGCAGCTTATATGGGAGGGTTGGCAATCAGCCCCAGCATTTT. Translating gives CASSLYGRVGNQPQHF.